The 32 T cell receptor beta chains below were found in one sample sequenced in a study of blood T cell repertoires in COVID-19 (dated by TCRdb to between 2020 and 2021). The library was generated by the immunoSEQ multiplex PCR assay. TCRdb provides this immuneACCESS table in a form limited to in-frame rearrangements. Some clones are lacking; in checked studies, under half of them reflect an unresolved V gene, and why the rest are absent is not known. Within this sample are tens of thousands of clones, with just under 90% of them counted one time only. Approximately 1.3% of the sample rests with the top ten. The sample comprised peripheral blood. These receptors were obtained from a man aged 60 to 75 with acute or convalescent COVID-19.

The chain has TRBV7-3 and TRBJ2-7; the match to TRBD1 covers 7 bases. With 5 bases clipped from V and 2 bases from J, the junction kept 9 bases outside the gene matches. The CDR3 spans 15 residues. Per the germline V gene, CDR1 is SGHTA and CDR2 is FQGTGA. CDR3 in DNA: TGTGCCAGCAGCCTAGAAACAGGGGCTCCCTACGAGCAGTACTTC. Translation: CASSLETGAPYEQYF.

The chain links TRBV30 to TRBJ2-6; D unresolved. This CDR3 is 14 amino acids long. Trimming removed 2 bases at V and 2 bases at J, with 7 bases between. Germline CDR1 reads GTSNPN; CDR2 reads SVGIG (reference sequence). CDR3 sequence reads: CAWSRTAGANVLTF. The CDR3 DNA reads TGTGCCTGGAGTAGAACAGCTGGGGCCAACGTCCTGACTTTC. The variable domain in full, completed from reference TRBV30 and TRBJ2-6, reads SQTIHQWPATLVQPVGSPLSLECTVEGTSNPNLYWYRQAAGRGLQLLFYSVGIGQISSEVPQNLSASRPQDRQFILSSKKLLLSDSGFYLCAWSRTAGANVLTFGAGSRLTVL.

The gene calls are TRBV14 and TRBJ2-1, with a possible D match to TRBD1 (5 bases). CDR3 size: 15 residues. V shed 1 base and J shed 1 base, with 8 bases lying between them. The germline V gene encodes CDR1 SGHDN and CDR2 FVKESK. The CDR3 region is CASSQVTGSYNEQFF. CDR3 coding DNA: TGTGCCAGCAGCCAAGTAACAGGATCCTACAATGAGCAGTTCTTC.

J is TRBJ2-1 and V is TRBV6-2 or TRBV6-3; TRBD2 matches at 11 bases. The germline V gene has CDR1 MNHEY and CDR2 SVGEGT. The CDR3 consists of 18 residues. Unmatched junction bases numbered 15, after V lost 6 bases and J lost 5 bases. CDR3 protein: CASRPWTSGLPSHNEQFF. In DNA, the CDR3 is TGTGCCAGCAGGCCTTGGACTAGCGGGTTGCCGTCGCACAATGAGCAGTTCTTC.

This chain connects TRBV19 to TRBJ1-2; D gene uncertain. The CDR3 consists of 13 residues. The germline V and J ends were trimmed by 2 bases and 7 bases, with 11 bases remaining between them. Germline CDR1 is LNHDA and CDR2 is SQIVND (reference sequence). The CDR3 DNA sequence: TGTGCCAGTAGTATAACTGGTCGGGGTGGCTACACCTTC. As protein: CASSITGRGGYTF.

The CDR3 region has the DNA TGTGCCAGCAGCCCGGGACTAGCGAGCGATACGCAGTATTTT. Translated: CASSPGLASDTQYF. J is TRBJ2-3 and V is TRBV3-1 (or the pseudogene TRBV3-2); the match to TRBD2 covers 10 bases. The trim removed 4 bases at V and 6 bases at J, leaving 4 bases unmatched. This CDR3 is 14 amino acids long. The germline V gene encodes CDR1 LGHDT and CDR2 YNNKEL (reference sequence).

This chain joins TRBV28 and TRBJ1-5; 8 bases line up with TRBD1. The CDR3 has 13 residues. The V segment lost 6 bases and the J segment 4 bases; nucleotides outside the gene matches: 2. CDR1 is MDHEN, CDR2 SYDVKM, per germline. In nucleotides, the CDR3 is TGTGCCAGCAGACGGACAGGGAATCAGCCCCAGCATTTT. Translation: CASRRTGNQPQHF.

The chain links TRBV4-1 to TRBJ2-3; 10 nucleotides align to TRBD2. CDR1 MGHRA and CDR2 YSYEKL come from the germline V gene. Germline trimming cut 4 bases from V and 7 bases from J; bases unmatched to any gene: 8. The CDR3 runs 15 residues. The CDR3 DNA reads TGCGCCAGCAGCCGTGAACCTAGCGGGAGTAATACGCAGTATTTT. As protein: CASSREPSGSNTQYF.

Concerning this clone: Within the sample, other DNA sequences also encode this same CDR3. The rearrangement links TRBV19 to TRBJ2-5, with D unresolved. This CDR3 is built from 14 residues. Germline assignment: CDR1 LNHDA and CDR2 SQIVND (reference sequence). V lost 1 base, J lost 3 bases, and 9 bases lay in between. The CDR3 spells CASSIGSQEETQYF. The CDR3 DNA follows: TGTGCCAGTAGTATAGGGTCGCAGGAAGAGACCCAGTACTTC.

The chain recombines TRBV7-3 with TRBJ1-5; perhaps TRBD1 as D (6 bases). CDR1 and CDR2 from the germline V gene are SGHTA and FQGTGA. The length of the CDR3 is 14 residues. V lost 0 bases, J lost 6 bases, and 9 bases lay in between. Written as DNA, the CDR3 is TGTGCCAGCAGCTTAACTGGGGGCTCTCAGCCCCAGCATTTT. As protein: CASSLTGGSQPQHF.

The rearrangement joins TRBV6-2 or TRBV6-3 to TRBJ1-5, with 9 positions matching TRBD1. Germline loops: CDR1 MNHEY, CDR2 SVGEGT. The ends lost 2 bases at V and 2 bases at J; junction bases unmatched: 7. There are 17 residues in the CDR3. The CDR3 bases are TGTGCCAGCAGTTACCCCGGACAGGGGAGCGGCAATCAGCCCCAGCATTTT. Its translation: CASSYPGQGSGNQPQHF.

The chain recombines TRBV7-2 with TRBJ2-5; maybe TRBD1 (6 bases). The CDR3 contains 16 residues. Deletions cut 2 bases from V and 5 bases from J, with 18 bases between. CDR1 is SGHTA, CDR2 FQGNSA, per germline. As DNA, the CDR3 is TGTGCCAGCAGCTTAAGGGAACAGGGCACCCGGGAGACCCAGTACTTC. It yields the protein CASSLREQGTRETQYF.

The chain's CDR3 is CASSIRAGGANTGELFF. The DNA for the CDR3 is TGTGCCAGTAGTATCAGGGCCGGGGGGGCGAACACCGGGGAGCTGTTTTTT. V gene TRBV19 combines with J gene TRBJ2-2; 8 nucleotides match TRBD2. Germline V lookup: CDR1 LNHDA, CDR2 SQIVND (reference sequence). The CDR3 runs 17 residues. With V trimmed by 3 bases and J by 0 bases, 6 bases remained unmatched.

This clone was seen more than once but under ten times. The rearrangement joins TRBV12-1 to TRBJ2-7; TRBD1 is the table's D call and was not checked against the DNA. TRBV12-1 constitutes a pseudogene. This CDR3 is 15 amino acids long. The CDR3 sequence is CASSSWTGVTYEQYF. As DNA, the CDR3 is TGTGCCAGCAGCTCTTGGACAGGGGTGACCTACGAGCAGTACTTC.

The chain carries TRBV12-3 or TRBV12-4 and TRBJ1-1; D is undetermined. The CDR3 covers 13 residues. V was pared by 2 bases and J by 5 bases, with 9 bases between. The CDR3 nucleotides read TGTGCCAGCAGTTTAATGGGGAGGACTGAAGCTTTCTTT. It specifies CASSLMGRTEAFF.

The V and J genes are TRBV20-1 and TRBJ2-7, with TRBD2 matching 12 bases. CDR3 length equals 15 residues. Trimming took 6 bases from V and 1 from J; bases not matched to a gene: 7. Germline assignment: CDR1 DFQATT and CDR2 SNEGSKA (reference sequence). The CDR3 DNA sequence: TGCAGTGCAAGTGGACTAGCGGGACCTTCCTACGAGCAGTACTTC. Translated: CSASGLAGPSYEQYF.

The chain uses TRBV11-3 and TRBJ2-2; 12 bases are a match to TRBD2. This CDR3 has 17 amino acids. The germline V gene encodes CDR1 SGHNT and CDR2 YENEEA. V lost 5 bases and J lost 0; bases outside the gene matches: 4. For the CDR3, the DNA is TGTGCCAGCAGCCCTGGACTAGCGGGGTCGAACACCGGGGAGCTGTTTTTT. Protein: CASSPGLAGSNTGELFF. The complete variable domain, with remaining parts taken from reference TRBV11-3 and TRBJ2-2, reads EAGVVQSPRYKIIEKKQPVAFWCNPISGHNTLYWYLQNLGQGPELLIRYENEEAVDDSQLPKDRFSAERLKGVDSTLKIQPAELGDSAVYLCASSPGLAGSNTGELFFGEGSRLTVL.

The rearrangement links TRBV11-3 to TRBJ2-1; D not resolved. V was pared by 5 bases and J by 6 bases, with 17 bases between. The CDR3 length is 15 residues. Germline V gene sequence: CDR1 SGHNT, CDR2 YENEEA. The CDR3 is CASSPARGTSNEQFF. CDR3 DNA: TGTGCCAGCAGCCCCGCTAGAGGAACTTCCAATGAGCAGTTCTTC.

V is TRBV2 and J is TRBJ2-7; D is ambiguous. The CDR3 has 18 residues. The V and J ends lost 2 bases and 1 base respectively, with 21 bases between them. Germline-derived CDR1 and CDR2 are SNHLY and FYNNEI. DNA of the CDR3: TGTGCCAGCAGTGAAAAGTTCGCGGCAGAGCGCTTTTCCTACGAGCAGTACTTC. The encoded protein is CASSEKFAAERFSYEQYF.

CDR3 amino acids: CASSLRSAGGPTDTQYF. The CDR3 DNA reads TGTGCCAGCAGCCTAAGATCAGCGGGAGGGCCCACAGATACGCAGTATTTT. The V and J genes are TRBV7-3 and TRBJ2-3; 10 bases are shared with TRBD2. Germline V CDR1 and CDR2: SGHTA, FQGTGA. After removal of 5 bases from V and 2 bases from J, the junction contained 10 bases not matched to a gene. The CDR3 runs 17 residues. The full variable domain, its missing parts supplied by reference TRBV7-3 and TRBJ2-3, is GAGVSQTPSNKVTEKGKYVELRCDPISGHTALYWYRQSLGQGPEFLIYFQGTGAADDSGLPNDRFFAVRPEGSVSTLKIQRTERGDSAVYLCASSLRSAGGPTDTQYFGPGTRLTVL.

The gene calls are TRBV6-5 and TRBJ1-2; D is perhaps TRBD1 (5 bases). This CDR3 spans 15 amino acids. Trimming removed 0 bases at V and 8 bases at J, with 16 bases between. Germline V CDR1 and CDR2: MNHEY, SVGAGI. The CDR3, as DNA: TGTGCCAGCAGTTACTCGCTCGGGCCACGGGGGGGCTACACCTTC. Amino acids: CASSYSLGPRGGYTF.

V and J are TRBV30 and TRBJ1-4; D unclear. CDR3 length: 15 residues. Germline loops: CDR1 GTSNPN, CDR2 SVGIG (reference sequence). V was pared by 2 bases and J by 3 bases, with 13 bases between. The CDR3 DNA reads TGTGCCTGGAGTAGAGAGAGGAGGGCTAATGAAAAACTGTTTTTT. As protein: CAWSRERRANEKLFF.

The rearrangement uses TRBV12-3 or TRBV12-4 and TRBJ1-1, with D uncertain. The CDR3 runs 11 residues. The V end lost 6 bases, the J end lost 6 bases, and 8 bases lay between the germline ends. The CDR3 bases are TGTGCCAGCAGCCTAGTGGCTGAAGCTTTCTTT. It encodes CASSLVAEAFF.

This rearrangement joins TRBV11-3 to TRBJ2-1; D ambiguous. Trimming took 3 bases from V and 8 from J, leaving 11 bases between them. Germline-derived CDR1 and CDR2 are SGHNT and YENEEA. The CDR3 is 13 residues long. CDR3 in DNA: TGTGCCAGCAGCTTCCCCCCCTTCCATGAGCAGTTCTTC. Encoded protein: CASSFPPFHEQFF.

This clone appeared a single time. CDR3 residues: CASSIPNRGGNEKLFF. The CDR3 region has the DNA TGTGCCAGTAGTATCCCCAACAGGGGGGGTAATGAAAAACTGTTTTTT. J is TRBJ1-4 and V is TRBV19; 8 bases align to TRBD1. Per germline, CDR1 LNHDA and CDR2 SQIVND (reference sequence). V shed 3 bases, J shed 4 bases, and the junction held 7 bases outside the gene matches. This CDR3 has 16 residues.

The rearrangement uses TRBV30 and TRBJ2-7; D not resolved. V shed 2 bases and J shed 5 bases, with 7 bases lying between them. Germline V CDR1 and CDR2: GTSNPN, SVGIG (reference sequence). This CDR3 region has 11 residues. The DNA for the CDR3 is TGTGCCTGGAGTCTTAGTGACGAGCAGTACTTC. Translated, it gives CAWSLSDEQYF.

The chain combines TRBV7-2 with TRBJ2-3, with 11 bases that match TRBD2. This CDR3 is built from 15 residues. Germline V lookup: CDR1 SGHTA, CDR2 FQGNSA. V lost 5 bases, J lost 2 bases, and 3 bases stayed unmatched. The CDR3 reads CASSTSGSFTDTQYF. CDR3 nucleotide sequence: TGTGCCAGCAGCACTAGCGGGAGCTTCACAGATACGCAGTATTTT.

The gene calls are TRBV30 and TRBJ1-1; no clear D gene. CDR3 length equals 14 residues. V lost 1 base and J 1 base, leaving 10 bases between the germline ends. Germline assignment: CDR1 GTSNPN and CDR2 SVGIG (reference sequence). CDR3 coding DNA: TGTGCCTGGAGTGCCCTCAGAAGGAACACTGAAGCTTTCTTT. Amino acids: CAWSALRRNTEAFF.

The genes are TRBV28 and TRBJ2-1; 10 nucleotides align to TRBD2. The CDR3 length is 15 residues. Germline V gene lookup returns CDR1 MDHEN and CDR2 SYDVKM. Germline trimming cut 6 bases from V and 6 bases from J; bases unmatched to any gene: 8. This CDR3 reads CASSPPGLAFNEQFF. The CDR3 DNA reads as TGTGCCAGCAGCCCTCCGGGACTAGCGTTCAATGAGCAGTTCTTC.

The rearrangement joins TRBV4-2 to TRBJ1-5; D gene ambiguous. Trimming stripped 4 bases from V and 0 bases from J, with 10 bases between. This CDR3 spans 15 amino acids. The V gene's germline CDR1 is LGHNA and CDR2 YNFKEQ. The CDR3 DNA reads TGTGCCAGCAGCCCCGAGAGAAATAGCAATCAGCCCCAGCATTTT. Translated: CASSPERNSNQPQHF.

The V gene is TRBV7-9, the J gene TRBJ1-2; TRBD1 matches 8 bases. The V gene's germline CDR1 is SEHNR and CDR2 FQNEAQ (reference sequence). With V trimmed by 1 base and J by 7 bases, 2 bases remained unmatched. The CDR3 is made up of 13 amino acids. DNA for the CDR3: TGTGCCAGCAGCTTAGGACAGGGGTCTGGCTACACCTTC. Its protein product is CASSLGQGSGYTF.

On this clone: Within the sample, other DNA sequences also encode this same CDR3. This chain joins TRBV27 and TRBJ1-2; possibly TRBD1 for D (5 bases). This CDR3 spans 13 amino acids. Germline V gives CDR1 MNHEY, CDR2 SMNVEV (reference sequence). The ends were cut back, 3 bases at V and 2 bases at J, with 7 bases in the middle. The DNA for the CDR3 is TGTGCCAGCAGTTTCGGGGGGAACTATGGCTACACCTTC. It encodes CASSFGGNYGYTF.